The sequence of this T cell receptor (beta chain) was determined in a study of T-cell memory formation after mild COVID-19. With constant-segment primers, 5'RACE yielded cDNA libraries of TCR alpha and TCR beta that carried sample barcodes and UMIs. A single record per CDR3 protein comes from TCRdb applying MiXCR to the 5' RACE reads. Of 250,000 to 300,000 distinct CDR3 sequences listed, 15% to 20% were seen once; the top ten hold 22%. Germline CDR1 is MNHEY and CDR2 is SVGAGI. The CDR3 extends over 17 amino acids. Germline trimming cut 3 bases from V and 0 bases from J; bases unmatched to any gene: 6.

This TCR came from a man younger than 30 who had mild COVID-19 (a few samples of this study predate the infection). Cell type and time point are not known. Sequenced material: PBMCs or a T cell subset sorted from them (not recorded which). The rearrangement joins TRBV6-5 to TRBJ1-4; TRBD1 agrees at 8 bases. The CDR3 region has the DNA TGTGCCAGCAGTTATCAGGGGGCTGCCGCAACTAATGAAAAACTGTTTTTT. Translated: CASSYQGAAATNEKLFF.